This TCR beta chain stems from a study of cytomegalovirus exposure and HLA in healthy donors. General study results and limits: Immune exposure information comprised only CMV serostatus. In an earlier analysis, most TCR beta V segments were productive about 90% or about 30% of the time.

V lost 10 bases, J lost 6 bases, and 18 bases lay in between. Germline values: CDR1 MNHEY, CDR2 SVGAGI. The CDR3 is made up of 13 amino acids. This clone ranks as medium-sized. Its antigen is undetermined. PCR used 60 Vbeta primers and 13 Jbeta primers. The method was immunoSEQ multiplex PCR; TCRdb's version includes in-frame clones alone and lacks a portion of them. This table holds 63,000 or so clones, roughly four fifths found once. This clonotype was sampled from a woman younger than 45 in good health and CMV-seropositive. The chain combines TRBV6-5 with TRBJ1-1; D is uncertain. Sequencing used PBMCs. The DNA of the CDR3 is TGTGCCACCTTACCCCCAAGGGAGTCTGAAGCTTTCTTT. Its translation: CATLPPRESEAFF.